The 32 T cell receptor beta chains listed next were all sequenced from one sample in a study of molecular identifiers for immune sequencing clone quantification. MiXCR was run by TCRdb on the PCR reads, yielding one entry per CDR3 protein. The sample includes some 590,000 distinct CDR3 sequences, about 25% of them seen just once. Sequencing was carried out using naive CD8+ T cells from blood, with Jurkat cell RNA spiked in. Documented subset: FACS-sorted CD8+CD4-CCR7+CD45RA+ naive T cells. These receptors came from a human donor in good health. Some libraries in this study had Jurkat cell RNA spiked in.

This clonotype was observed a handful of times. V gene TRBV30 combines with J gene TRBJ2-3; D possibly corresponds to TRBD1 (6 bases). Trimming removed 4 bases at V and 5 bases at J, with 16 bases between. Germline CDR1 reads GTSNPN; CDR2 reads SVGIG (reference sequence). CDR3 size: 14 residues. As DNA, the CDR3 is TGTGCCTGGACCCTCCAGGGGTTTGGAGATACGCAGTATTTT. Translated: CAWTLQGFGDTQYF.

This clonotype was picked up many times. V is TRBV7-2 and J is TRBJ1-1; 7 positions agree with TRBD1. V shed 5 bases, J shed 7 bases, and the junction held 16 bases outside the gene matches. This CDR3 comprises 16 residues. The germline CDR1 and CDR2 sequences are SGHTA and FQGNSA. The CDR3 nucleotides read TGTGCCAGCAGCCGATACGGGACAGCGCGATCCTATGAAGCTTTCTTT. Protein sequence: CASSRYGTARSYEAFF.

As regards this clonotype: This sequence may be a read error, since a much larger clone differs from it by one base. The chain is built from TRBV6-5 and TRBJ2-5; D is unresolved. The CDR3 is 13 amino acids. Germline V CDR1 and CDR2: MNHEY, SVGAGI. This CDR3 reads CASSYRLQVTQYF. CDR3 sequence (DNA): TGTGCCAGCAGTTACCGGCTACAAGTGACCCAGTACTTC.

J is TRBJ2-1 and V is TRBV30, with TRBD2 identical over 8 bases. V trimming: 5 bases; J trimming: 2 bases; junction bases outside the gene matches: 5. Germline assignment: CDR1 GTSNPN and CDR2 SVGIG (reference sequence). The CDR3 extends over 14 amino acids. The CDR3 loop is CAWGTGGAYNEQFF. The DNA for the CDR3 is TGTGCCTGGGGAACGGGGGGGGCCTACAATGAGCAGTTCTTC.

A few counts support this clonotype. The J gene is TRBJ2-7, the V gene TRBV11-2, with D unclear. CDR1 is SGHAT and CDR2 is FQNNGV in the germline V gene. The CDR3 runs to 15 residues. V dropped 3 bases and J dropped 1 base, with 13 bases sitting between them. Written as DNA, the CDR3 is TGTGCCAGCAGCTTCGAGACGGCGCCGTCCTACGAGCAGTACTTC. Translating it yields CASSFETAPSYEQYF.

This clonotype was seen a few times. The CDR3 DNA reads as TGTGCCAGCAGCAATACAGGGGGCCGGGAGTTCTTC. Translating it yields CASSNTGGREFF. The chain joins TRBV11-3 to TRBJ2-1; 9 bases line up with TRBD1. With V trimmed by 5 bases and J by 14 bases, 7 bases remained unmatched. The CDR3 totals 12 residues. Germline values: CDR1 SGHNT, CDR2 YENEEA.

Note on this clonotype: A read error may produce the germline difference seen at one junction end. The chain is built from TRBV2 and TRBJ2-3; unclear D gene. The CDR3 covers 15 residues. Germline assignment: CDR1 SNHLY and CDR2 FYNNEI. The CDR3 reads CASIPGPSRTDTRYF. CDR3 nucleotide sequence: TGTGCCAGCATCCCCGGGCCCTCAAGAACAGATACGCGGTATTTT.

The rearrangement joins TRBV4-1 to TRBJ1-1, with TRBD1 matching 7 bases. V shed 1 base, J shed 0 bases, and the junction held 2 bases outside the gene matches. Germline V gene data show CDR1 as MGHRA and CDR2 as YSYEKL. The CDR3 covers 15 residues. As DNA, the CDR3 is TGCGCCAGCAGCCAAGTGGACAGGCTGAACACTGAAGCTTTCTTT. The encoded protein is CASSQVDRLNTEAFF.

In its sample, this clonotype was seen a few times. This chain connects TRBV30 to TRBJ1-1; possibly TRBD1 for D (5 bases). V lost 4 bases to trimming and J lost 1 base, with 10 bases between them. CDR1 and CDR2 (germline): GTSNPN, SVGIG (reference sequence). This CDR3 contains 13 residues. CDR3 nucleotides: TGTGCCTGGAAGGCAGGGCAGAACACTGAAGCTTTCTTT. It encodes CAWKAGQNTEAFF.

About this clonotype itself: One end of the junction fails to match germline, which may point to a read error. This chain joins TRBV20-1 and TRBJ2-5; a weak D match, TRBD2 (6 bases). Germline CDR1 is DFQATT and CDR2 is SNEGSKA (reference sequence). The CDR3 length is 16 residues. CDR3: CSASRRDHLCQETRCF. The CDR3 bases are TGCAGTGCTAGTCGGCGGGATCACCTGTGCCAAGAGACCCGGTGCTTC.

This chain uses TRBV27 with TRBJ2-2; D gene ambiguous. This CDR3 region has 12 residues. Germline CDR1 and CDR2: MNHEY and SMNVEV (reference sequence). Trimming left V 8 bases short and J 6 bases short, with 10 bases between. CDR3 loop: CASLDLSGELFF. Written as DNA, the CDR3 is TGTGCCAGCTTGGATCTGTCCGGGGAGCTGTTTTTT.

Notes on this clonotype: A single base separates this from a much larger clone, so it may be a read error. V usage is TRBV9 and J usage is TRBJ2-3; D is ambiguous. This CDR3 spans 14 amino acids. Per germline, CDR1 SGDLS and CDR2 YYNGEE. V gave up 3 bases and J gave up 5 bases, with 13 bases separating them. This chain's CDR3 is CASSALRNIDTQYF. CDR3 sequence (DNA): TGTGCCAGCAGCGCCCTCCGTAACATAGATACGCAGTATTTT. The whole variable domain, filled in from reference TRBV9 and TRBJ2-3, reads DSGVTQTPKHLITATGQRVTLRCSPRSGDLSVYWYQQSLDQGLQFLIQYYNGEERAKGNILERFSAQQFPDLHSELNLSSLELGDSALYFCASSALRNIDTQYFGPGTRLTVL.

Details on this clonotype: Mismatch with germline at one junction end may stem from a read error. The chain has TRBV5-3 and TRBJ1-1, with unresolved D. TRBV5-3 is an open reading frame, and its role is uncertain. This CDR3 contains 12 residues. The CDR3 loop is CASSLSNSEAFF. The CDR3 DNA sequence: TGTGCCAGCAGCTTGTCGAACTCTGAAGCTTTCTTT.

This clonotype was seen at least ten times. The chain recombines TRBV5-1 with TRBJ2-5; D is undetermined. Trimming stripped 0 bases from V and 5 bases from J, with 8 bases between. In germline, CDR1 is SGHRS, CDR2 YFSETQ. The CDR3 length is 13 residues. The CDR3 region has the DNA TGCGCCAGCAGCTTGGATCTGTGGGAGACCCAGTACTTC. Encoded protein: CASSLDLWETQYF.

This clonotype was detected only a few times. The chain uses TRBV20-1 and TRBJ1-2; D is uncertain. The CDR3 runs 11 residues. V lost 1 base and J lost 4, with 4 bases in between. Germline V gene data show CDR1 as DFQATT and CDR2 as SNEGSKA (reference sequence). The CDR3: CSARVPYGYTF. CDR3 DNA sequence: TGCAGTGCTAGAGTGCCCTATGGCTACACCTTC.

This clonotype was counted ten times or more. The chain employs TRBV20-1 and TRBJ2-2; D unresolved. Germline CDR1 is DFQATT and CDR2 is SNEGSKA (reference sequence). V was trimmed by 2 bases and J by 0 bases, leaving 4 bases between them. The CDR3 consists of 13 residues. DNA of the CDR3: TGCAGTGCTAGACAGTCGAACACCGGGGAGCTGTTTTTT. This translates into CSARQSNTGELFF.

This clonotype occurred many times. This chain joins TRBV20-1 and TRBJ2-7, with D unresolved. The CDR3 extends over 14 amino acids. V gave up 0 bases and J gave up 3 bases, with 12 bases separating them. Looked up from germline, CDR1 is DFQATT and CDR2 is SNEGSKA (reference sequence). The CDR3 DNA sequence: TGCAGTGCTAGAGATCTCCAAGGGAACTACGAGCAGTACTTC. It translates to CSARDLQGNYEQYF.

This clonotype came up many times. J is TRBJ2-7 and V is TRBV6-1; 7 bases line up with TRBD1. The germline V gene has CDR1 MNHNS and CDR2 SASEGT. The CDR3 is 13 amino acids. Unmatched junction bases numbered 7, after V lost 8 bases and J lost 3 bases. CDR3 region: CASQWTGDYEQYF. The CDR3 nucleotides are TGTGCCAGCCAATGGACAGGAGACTACGAGCAGTACTTC.

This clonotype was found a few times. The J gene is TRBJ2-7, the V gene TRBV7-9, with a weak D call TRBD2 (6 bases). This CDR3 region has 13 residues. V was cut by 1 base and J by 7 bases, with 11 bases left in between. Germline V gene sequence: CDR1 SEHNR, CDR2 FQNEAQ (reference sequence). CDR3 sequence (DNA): TGTGCCAGCAGCTTAGACGTCCGGGGGGAGCAGTACTTC. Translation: CASSLDVRGEQYF. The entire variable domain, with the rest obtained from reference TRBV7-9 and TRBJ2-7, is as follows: DTGVSQNPRHKITKRGQNVTFRCDPISEHNRLYWYRQTLGQGPEFLTYFQNEAQLEKSRLLSDRFSAERPKGSFSTLEIQRTEQGDSAMYLCASSLDVRGEQYFGPGTRLTVT.

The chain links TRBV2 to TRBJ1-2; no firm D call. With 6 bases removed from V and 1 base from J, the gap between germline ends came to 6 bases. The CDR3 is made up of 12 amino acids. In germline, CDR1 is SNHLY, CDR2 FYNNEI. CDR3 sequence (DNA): TGTGCCAGCAGAGGGATTAACTATGGCTACACCTTC. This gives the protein CASRGINYGYTF. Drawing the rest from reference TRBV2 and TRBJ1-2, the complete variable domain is EPEVTQTPSHQVTQMGQEVILRCVPISNHLYFYWYRQILGQKVEFLVSFYNNEISEKSEIFDDQFSVERPDGSNFTLKIRSTKLEDSAMYFCASRGINYGYTFGSGTRLTVV.

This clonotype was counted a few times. The chain's CDR3 is CASSLGQGERGEQYF. The CDR3 nucleotides are TGCGCCAGCAGCTTGGGGCAGGGGGAACGAGGCGAGCAGTACTTC. J is TRBJ2-7 and V is TRBV5-1; 7 bases agree with TRBD1. Germline V gene data show CDR1 as SGHRS and CDR2 as YFSETQ. The CDR3 consists of 15 residues. V shed 0 bases, J shed 6 bases, and the junction held 9 bases outside the gene matches.

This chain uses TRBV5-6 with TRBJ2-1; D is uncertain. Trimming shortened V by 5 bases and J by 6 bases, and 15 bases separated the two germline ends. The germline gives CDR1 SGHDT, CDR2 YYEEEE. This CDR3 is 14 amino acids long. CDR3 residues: CASRPRAPSNEQFF. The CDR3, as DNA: TGTGCCAGCAGACCCCGGGCCCCAAGCAATGAGCAGTTCTTC.

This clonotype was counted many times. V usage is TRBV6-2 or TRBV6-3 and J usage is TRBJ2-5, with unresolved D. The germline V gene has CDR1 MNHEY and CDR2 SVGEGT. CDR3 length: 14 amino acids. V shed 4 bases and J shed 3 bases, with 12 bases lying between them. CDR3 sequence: CASSSPGLEETQYF. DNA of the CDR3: TGTGCCAGCAGTTCCCCTGGGTTAGAAGAGACCCAGTACTTC.

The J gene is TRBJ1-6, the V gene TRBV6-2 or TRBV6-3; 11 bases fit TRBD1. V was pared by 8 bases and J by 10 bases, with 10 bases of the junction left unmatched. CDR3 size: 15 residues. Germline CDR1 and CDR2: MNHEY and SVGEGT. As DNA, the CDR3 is TGTGCCAGCCGCGGGACAGGGGGTCAAGGATCACCCCTCCACTTT. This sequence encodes CASRGTGGQGSPLHF.

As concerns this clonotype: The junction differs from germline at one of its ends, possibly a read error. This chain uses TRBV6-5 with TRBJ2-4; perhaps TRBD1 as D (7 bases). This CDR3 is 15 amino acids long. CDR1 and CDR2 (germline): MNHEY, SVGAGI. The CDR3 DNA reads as TGTGCCAGCAGATCCAGGGGGGCATCCAAAAACATTCTGTACTTC. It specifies CASRSRGASKNILYF.

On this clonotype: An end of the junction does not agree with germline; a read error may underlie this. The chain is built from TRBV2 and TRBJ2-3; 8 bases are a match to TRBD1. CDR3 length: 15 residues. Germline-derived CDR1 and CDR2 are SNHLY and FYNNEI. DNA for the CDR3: TGTCCCAGCAGGGGGACAGGACTAAGCACAGATACGCAGTATTTT. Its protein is CPSRGTGLSTDTQYF. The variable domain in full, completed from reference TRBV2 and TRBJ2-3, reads EPEVTQTPSHQVTQMGQEVILRCVPISNHLYFYWYRQILGQKVEFLVSFYNNEISEKSEIFDDQFSVERPDGSNFTLKIRSTKLEDSAMYFCPSRGTGLSTDTQYFGPGTRLTVL.

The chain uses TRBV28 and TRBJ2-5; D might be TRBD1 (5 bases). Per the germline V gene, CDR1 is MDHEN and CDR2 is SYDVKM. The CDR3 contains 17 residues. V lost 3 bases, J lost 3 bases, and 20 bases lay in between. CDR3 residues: CASSFSQTVLEEETQYF. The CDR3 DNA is TGTGCCAGCAGTTTTAGCCAGACAGTGCTCGAGGAAGAGACCCAGTACTTC.

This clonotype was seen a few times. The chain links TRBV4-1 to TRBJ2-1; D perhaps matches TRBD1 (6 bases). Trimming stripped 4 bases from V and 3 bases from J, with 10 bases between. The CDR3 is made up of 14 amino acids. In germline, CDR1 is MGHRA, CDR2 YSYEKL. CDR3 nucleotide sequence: TGCGCCAGCAGCCTGACAGGAGTCTACAATGAGCAGTTCTTC. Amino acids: CASSLTGVYNEQFF.

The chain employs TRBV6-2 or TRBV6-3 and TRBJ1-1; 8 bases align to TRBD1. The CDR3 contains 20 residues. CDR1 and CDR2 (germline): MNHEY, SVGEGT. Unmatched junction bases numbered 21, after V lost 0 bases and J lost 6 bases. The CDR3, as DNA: TGTGCCAGCAGTTACTCAACACTCCTTGTGGACAGGGAGGATGCTGCTGAAGCTTTCTTT. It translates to CASSYSTLLVDREDAAEAFF.

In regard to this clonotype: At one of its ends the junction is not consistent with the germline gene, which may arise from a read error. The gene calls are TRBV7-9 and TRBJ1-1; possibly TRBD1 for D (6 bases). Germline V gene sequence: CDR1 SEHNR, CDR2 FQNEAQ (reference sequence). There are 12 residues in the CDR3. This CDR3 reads CASNLGQPKAFF. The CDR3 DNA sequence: TGTGCCAGCAACTTAGGACAGCCTAAAGCTTTCTTT.

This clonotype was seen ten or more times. The CDR3 DNA reads as TGTGCCAGCTCCCCTATAGGGCTTCAAGAGACCCAGTACTTC. Amino acids: CASSPIGLQETQYF. This rearrangement joins TRBV7-9 to TRBJ2-5; D is unclear. Germline-derived CDR1 and CDR2 are SEHNR and FQNEAQ (reference sequence). V shed 8 bases and J shed 2 bases, with 15 bases lying between them. The CDR3 spans 14 residues.

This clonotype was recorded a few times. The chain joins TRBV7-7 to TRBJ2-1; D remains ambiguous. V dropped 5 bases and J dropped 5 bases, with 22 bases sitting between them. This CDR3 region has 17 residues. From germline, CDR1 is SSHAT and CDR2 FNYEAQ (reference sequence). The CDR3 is CASSREGPPPLNNEQFF. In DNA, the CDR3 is TGTGCCAGCAGCCGCGAAGGGCCCCCCCCACTTAACAATGAGCAGTTCTTC.